Listed here are 24 T cell receptor beta chains from one sample, sequenced in a study of immune characterization of retroperitoneal liposarcoma. TCRdb analysed the PCR reads with MiXCR anew, one entry per CDR3 protein. The table has about 2,300 distinct CDR3 sequences, nearly 45% seen once; the top ten hold over 35%. The sequenced material came from tumor tissue. The receptors here all came from a male donor with retroperitoneal liposarcoma.

This clonotype is medium-sized in the sample. The rearrangement uses TRBV6-1 and TRBJ2-1, with TRBD1 identical over 9 bases. The CDR3 spans 15 residues. Germline lookup yields CDR1 MNHNS and CDR2 SASEGT. J gave up 1 base and V 7 bases, and 5 bases lay outside the gene matches. In DNA form, the CDR3 reads TGTGCCAGCACCAAGGACAGGGGATCCTACAATGAGCAGTTCTTC. Translated: CASTKDRGSYNEQFF.

The rearrangement joins TRBV6-1 to TRBJ1-2; perhaps TRBD1 as D (5 bases). There are 14 residues in the CDR3. Germline CDR1 MNHNS, CDR2 SASEGT. The V end was cut by 10 bases, the J end by 3 bases, with 18 bases between. The DNA for the CDR3 is TGTGCCATCAGGAAGGGGCTTCCCGACTATGGCTACACCTTC. It codes for CAIRKGLPDYGYTF.

This clonotype was observed a few times. The chain recombines TRBV6-1 with TRBJ2-1; 12 nucleotides match TRBD2. The end of the DNA aligns better with TRBJ2-7, so the J call may be wrong. This CDR3 contains 16 residues. CDR1 MNHNS and CDR2 SASEGT come from the germline V gene. The CDR3 DNA reads TGTGCCAGCAGTGACGGACTAGCGGGACGCTCCTACGAGCAGTACTTC. The encoded protein is CASSDGLAGRSYEQYF.

This clonotype was counted only a few times. The chain uses TRBV6-1 and TRBJ2-5; 11 nucleotides line up with TRBD2. The CDR3 consists of 17 residues. The V and J ends lost 6 bases and 11 bases, in that order; junction bases with no gene match: 20. CDR1 is MNHNS, CDR2 SASEGT, per germline. Here the CDR3 DNA reads TGTGCCAGCAGAACGGGACTAGCGGATAGCTCCTACAATGAGCAGTACTTC. This encodes CASRTGLADSSYNEQYF.

The chain uses TRBV4-1 and TRBJ1-6; no clear D. The germline V gene encodes CDR1 MGHRA and CDR2 YSYEKL. The length of the CDR3 is 13 residues. Trimming left V 1 base short and J 9 bases short, with 7 bases between. CDR3: CASSQGPVSPLHF. The CDR3 nucleotides are TGCGCCAGCAGCCAAGGGCCCGTTTCACCCCTCCACTTT.

The rearrangement uses TRBV6-1 and TRBJ2-3; 8 bases agree with TRBD2. Germline-derived CDR1 and CDR2 are MNHNS and SASEGT. The CDR3 has 15 residues. J lost 5 bases, V lost 6 bases, and 10 bases had no gene match. The CDR3 DNA is TGTGCCAGCAGGGATAGCGGGAAAGTAATAGATACGCAGTATTTT. Translated: CASRDSGKVIDTQYF.

This clonotype appeared a single time. With a much larger clone just one base away, this may be a read error. No conserved phenylalanine or tryptophan is present at the end of the CDR3, so a read error is the likely explanation. This chain links TRBV7-2 with TRBJ2-5; D gene ambiguous. CDR3 length: 14 amino acids. Germline loops: CDR1 SGHTA, CDR2 FQGNSA. Trimming removed 5 bases at V and 5 bases at J, with 15 bases between. The CDR3 reads CASSPSGSTETQYY. Here the CDR3 DNA reads TGTGCCAGCAGCCCCTCGGGCAGTACGGAGACCCAGTACTAC.

J is TRBJ2-2 and V is TRBV6-1, with TRBD1 as a possible D gene (5 bases). V was shortened by 2 bases and J by 5 bases, with 9 bases between the two germline ends. Germline V gives CDR1 MNHNS, CDR2 SASEGT. The CDR3 has 14 residues. CDR3 sequence reads: CASSESQATGELFF. Here the CDR3 DNA reads TGTGCCAGCAGTGAATCACAGGCTACCGGGGAGCTGTTTTTT.

The V gene is TRBV7-6, the J gene TRBJ2-1; tentative D call: TRBD2 (7 bases). The germline CDR1 and CDR2 sequences are SGHVS and FNYEAQ. Trimming cost V 4 bases and J 6 bases, with 19 bases left between them. The CDR3 is made up of 16 amino acids. The CDR3 is CASSSSGGRGGNEQFF. DNA for the CDR3: TGTGCCAGCAGCTCCTCTGGCGGGAGAGGGGGCAATGAGCAGTTCTTC.

The genes are TRBV10-3 and TRBJ1-5; D gene ambiguous. There are 12 residues in the CDR3. Trimming pared 1 base from V and 4 bases from J, leaving 2 bases between. Germline V gene sequence: CDR1 ENHRY, CDR2 SYGVKD. The CDR3 bases are TGTGCCATCAGTGAGTTAAATCAGCCCCAGCATTTT. This translates into CAISELNQPQHF.

In DNA, the CDR3 is TGTGCCAGCAGTGCCGGGGAAGGGGTGGAAGCCAAAAACATTCAGTACTTC. Protein: CASSAGEGVEAKNIQYF. The genes are TRBV6-1 and TRBJ2-4; D may match TRBD1 or TRBD2 (5 bases each). V was shortened by 4 bases and J by 0 bases, with 16 bases between the two germline ends. This CDR3 spans 17 amino acids. Germline V gene data show CDR1 as MNHNS and CDR2 as SASEGT.

This rearrangement joins TRBV11-3 to TRBJ2-7; TRBD1 matches at 10 bases. In germline, CDR1 is SGHNT, CDR2 YENEEA. Unmatched junction bases numbered 7, after V lost 4 bases and J lost 4 bases. This CDR3 spans 15 amino acids. CDR3 loop: CASSYRQGAGYEQYF. The CDR3 DNA reads as TGTGCCAGCAGCTATAGACAGGGGGCCGGGTACGAGCAGTACTTC. Full variable domain (outside the CDR3, taken from reference TRBV11-3 and TRBJ2-7): EAGVVQSPRYKIIEKKQPVAFWCNPISGHNTLYWYLQNLGQGPELLIRYENEEAVDDSQLPKDRFSAERLKGVDSTLKIQPAELGDSAVYLCASSYRQGAGYEQYFGPGTRLTVT.

The J gene is TRBJ2-5, the V gene TRBV6-1; TRBD1 matches at 8 bases. The closer fit of TRBJ2-1 to the DNA end suggests the J call may be wrong. Germline V CDR1 and CDR2: MNHNS, SASEGT. CDR3 length equals 14 residues. CDR3 sequence (DNA): TGTGCCAGCAGCCGAGACAGGGGTTTGAATGAGCAGTTCTTC. This sequence encodes CASSRDRGLNEQFF.

This chain uses TRBV6-6 with TRBJ2-1, with D perhaps matching TRBD1 (6 bases). Deletions cut 5 bases from V and 9 bases from J, with 17 bases between. The germline gives CDR1 MNHNY, CDR2 SVGAGI (reference sequence). This CDR3 spans 14 amino acids. The DNA for the CDR3 is TGTGCCAGCAGTGCCTTACAGGGTGTCGGTGAGCAGTTCTTC. As protein: CASSALQGVGEQFF.

The chain joins TRBV7-2 to TRBJ1-1; D not certain. V was shortened by 1 base and J by 8 bases, with 8 bases between the two germline ends. CDR3 length equals 12 residues. Germline CDR1 reads SGHTA; CDR2 reads FQGNSA. In DNA, the CDR3 is TGTGCCAGCAGCTTAGGATCGGTGGAAGCTTTCTTT. Protein sequence: CASSLGSVEAFF.

This clonotype was counted a few times. The CDR3 nucleotides read TGTGCCAGCAGCCAAGGCCCGACTAGCGGGAGGGCCTGGGGTGAGCAGTTCTTC. Translating it yields CASSQGPTSGRAWGEQFF. The chain couples TRBV14 to TRBJ2-1; 14 bases agree with TRBD2. V lost 1 base to trimming and J lost 9 bases; unmatched junction nucleotides: 11. Germline assignment: CDR1 SGHDN and CDR2 FVKESK. This CDR3 is built from 18 residues.

The V call is TRBV6-6, the J call TRBJ2-7, with a weak D call TRBD2 (5 bases). V lost 6 bases to trimming and J lost 4 bases, with 16 bases between them. The V gene's germline CDR1 is MNHNY and CDR2 SVGAGI (reference sequence). The CDR3 has 14 residues. CDR3: CASSLSGSFYEQYF. CDR3 bases: TGTGCCAGCAGCCTGTCGGGGTCCTTTTACGAGCAGTACTTC.

By share, this clonotype ranks as medium-sized. The chain has TRBV4-1 and TRBJ1-1; D is possibly TRBD1 (6 bases). Per the germline V gene, CDR1 is MGHRA and CDR2 is YSYEKL. The CDR3 runs 14 residues. The V end lost 4 bases, the J end lost 2 bases, and 11 bases lay between the germline ends. This chain's CDR3 is CASSPTGYNTEAFF. The CDR3 bases are TGCGCCAGCAGCCCGACAGGTTACAACACTGAAGCTTTCTTT.

The J gene is TRBJ2-3, the V gene TRBV12-3 or TRBV12-4; 7 positions match TRBD2. J gave up 2 bases and V 5 bases, and 7 bases lay outside the gene matches. This CDR3 contains 15 residues. The CDR3 DNA follows: TGTGCCAGCAGTAGCCTCGCGGGAGCCACAGATACGCAGTATTTT. Protein sequence: CASSSLAGATDTQYF.

This chain connects TRBV10-3 to TRBJ2-1; D gene uncertain. The J call may be wrong; the DNA end is better matched by TRBJ2-5. CDR1 and CDR2 (germline): ENHRY, SYGVKD. CDR3 length: 13 amino acids. CDR3: CAISDSNQETQYF. The DNA of the CDR3 is TGTGCCATCAGTGATTCTAATCAAGAGACCCAGTACTTC.

The chain carries TRBV12-3 or TRBV12-4 and TRBJ2-1; either TRBD1 or TRBD2 may supply D (5 bases each). The CDR3 has 15 amino acids. With 6 bases removed from V and 10 bases from J, the gap between germline ends came to 22 bases. The CDR3 DNA is TGTGCCAGCAGGCACGAGGGGTCCCCTCCCTACGAGCAGTTCTTC. Protein sequence: CASRHEGSPPYEQFF.

Details on this clonotype: A read error may explain this, as a much larger clone is one base away. CDR3 residues: CASSYSSTSGYNEQYF. The CDR3 DNA sequence: TGTGCCAGCAGTTACTCGTCGACTAGCGGTTACAATGAGCAGTACTTC. The V call is TRBV6-2 or TRBV6-3, the J call TRBJ2-5, with 9 bases that match TRBD2. The CDR3 has 16 residues. Germline CDR1 is MNHEY and CDR2 is SVGEGT. The V gene end was trimmed by 0 bases and the J gene end by 11 bases; junction bases not matched to a gene: 13.

This chain uses TRBV6-8 with TRBJ2-1, with D maybe TRBD1 (5 bases). V shed 0 bases and J shed 5 bases, with 5 bases lying between them. CDR1 and CDR2 (germline): MNHGY, SAAAGT. The CDR3 has 13 residues. CDR3 nucleotide sequence: TGTGCCAGCAGTTACTCAGGGGACAATGAGCAGTTCTTC. Its protein product is CASSYSGDNEQFF.

This chain connects TRBV14 to TRBJ1-1; D call uncertain. The CDR3 spans 12 residues. Germline loops: CDR1 SGHDN, CDR2 FVKESK. Trimming stripped 5 bases from V and 8 bases from J, with 12 bases between. This CDR3 is CASSVHRREAFF. The CDR3 DNA reads as TGTGCCAGCAGCGTCCACCGGCGGGAAGCTTTCTTT. The variable domain in full, completed from reference TRBV14 and TRBJ1-1, reads EAGVTQFPSHSVIEKGQTVTLRCDPISGHDNLYWYRRVMGKEIKFLLHFVKESKQDESGMPNNRFLAERTGGTYSTLKVQPAELEDSGVYFCASSVHRREAFFGQGTRLTVV.